The 27 T cell receptor beta chains below all came from one sample that was sequenced in a study of CD8 T cells in ankylosing spondylitis (TCRdb year 2017). The library was generated by 5' RACE. Sequencing used an Illumina HiSeq 2500. In-frame beta chains were kept once TCRdb had trimmed the public reads at Q25 with fastp and called clones with MiXCR. Every CDR3 protein is listed once, alongside the most common genes and DNA of its rows. In all, the sample holds 250,000 to 350,000 distinct CDR3 sequences, and about a fifth of those were seen once. The top ten hold under 4% of the sample. The sample taken for sequencing was blood, either unsorted or a sorted T cell fraction (not recorded which). All receptors come from a female donor with ankylosing spondylitis or in good health (not recorded which).

This clonotype was counted a few times. CDR3 DNA: TGTGCCAGCAGTCCAGGGAACACGGGTGAAAAACTGTTTTTT. This encodes CASSPGNTGEKLFF. This sequence joins TRBV6-1 and TRBJ1-4; D may be TRBD1 (5 bases). Germline CDR1 and CDR2: MNHNS and SASEGT. CDR3 length: 14 amino acids. V shed 5 bases and J shed 7 bases, with 14 bases lying between them.

The V call is TRBV7-2, the J call TRBJ2-1; 8 positions match TRBD2. The germline gives CDR1 SGHTA, CDR2 FQGNSA. This CDR3 comprises 15 residues. V trimming: 1 base; J trimming: 7 bases; junction bases outside the gene matches: 6. CDR3 nucleotide sequence: TGTGCCAGCAGCTTAGGCGGGGGGTCTCTGAATGAGCAGTTCTTC. Translating it yields CASSLGGGSLNEQFF.

The V gene is TRBV20-1, the J gene TRBJ2-1, with D tentatively TRBD1 (7 bases). CDR1 DFQATT and CDR2 SNEGSKA come from the germline V gene (reference sequence). The CDR3 is 13 residues long. V lost 5 bases and J 8 bases, leaving 16 bases between the germline ends. The CDR3 nucleotides are TGCAGTGCTGAGACAGGGTGGGGGGATGAGCAGTTCTTC. Protein product: CSAETGWGDEQFF.

This clonotype was detected many times. V and J are TRBV12-3 or TRBV12-4 and TRBJ1-1; D is ambiguous. The CDR3 loop spans 12 amino acids. Between the trimmed V and J ends, which lost 10 bases and 1 base, there was a span of 10 bases. The DNA for the CDR3 is TGTGCCACCGCCGCGGGGAACACTGAAGCTTTCTTT. Translation: CATAAGNTEAFF.

The V and J genes are TRBV7-2 and TRBJ2-3, with D possibly TRBD2 on 5 matching bases. Germline CDR1 and CDR2: SGHTA and FQGNSA. This CDR3 comprises 13 residues. Trimming cost V 5 bases and J 8 bases, with 14 bases left between them. The CDR3 loop is CASSPLLVGTQYF. CDR3 DNA sequence: TGTGCCAGCAGCCCACTACTAGTAGGTACGCAGTATTTT.

The V and J genes are TRBV5-1 and TRBJ2-5, with 12 nucleotides matching TRBD2. V gave up 0 bases and J gave up 5 bases; unmatched junction bases: 11. Looked up from germline, CDR1 is SGHRS and CDR2 is YFSETQ. The CDR3 runs to 18 residues. CDR3 DNA sequence: TGCGCCAGCAGCTTGGGACTAGCGGGAGCCCTCTTAGGCGAGACCCAGTACTTC. Translating it yields CASSLGLAGALLGETQYF.

This clonotype was counted between two and nine times. This sequence joins TRBV4-1 and TRBJ2-1, with D maybe TRBD1 (5 bases). Germline V gene sequence: CDR1 MGHRA, CDR2 YSYEKL. V lost 4 bases to trimming and J lost 5 bases, with 12 bases between them. The CDR3 length is 14 residues. The CDR3 region is CASSLRQSHNEQFF. CDR3 nucleotides: TGCGCCAGCAGCCTCCGACAGTCCCACAATGAGCAGTTCTTC.

This clonotype was seen a few times. The V and J genes are TRBV6-2 or TRBV6-3 and TRBJ2-7; 9 bases are shared with TRBD2. The CDR3 length is 12 residues. With V trimmed by 8 bases and J by 4 bases, 3 bases remained unmatched. CDR1 and CDR2 (germline): MNHEY, SVGEGT. The DNA for the CDR3 is TGTGCCAGCGTGACTAGCGGTTACGAGCAGTACTTC. Its protein is CASVTSGYEQYF.

In this sample, this clonotype turned up many times. This chain joins TRBV5-1 and TRBJ2-7; D remains ambiguous. The length of the CDR3 is 14 residues. Trimming pared 4 bases from V and 3 bases from J, leaving 14 bases between. Germline CDR1 is SGHRS and CDR2 is YFSETQ. This chain's CDR3 is CASSPDYLVYEQYF. The CDR3 coding sequence is TGCGCCAGCAGCCCAGATTACCTAGTCTACGAGCAGTACTTC.

Many counts were recorded for this clonotype. V gene TRBV5-1 combines with J gene TRBJ2-5, with TRBD2 as a possible D gene (5 bases). CDR3 length equals 14 residues. V gave up 4 bases and J gave up 1 base, with 11 bases separating them. Germline V CDR1 and CDR2: SGHRS, YFSETQ. The CDR3 protein is CASSVGLFQETQYF. CDR3 DNA: TGCGCCAGCAGCGTCGGACTGTTCCAAGAGACCCAGTACTTC.

This clonotype was counted a few times. The chain couples TRBV6-5 to TRBJ1-2, with D uncertain. The V end was cut by 2 bases, the J end by 2 bases, with 12 bases between. Germline-derived CDR1 and CDR2 are MNHEY and SVGAGI. The length of the CDR3 is 15 residues. This CDR3 reads CASSYDSGPNYGYTF. The CDR3 DNA reads TGTGCCAGCAGTTACGATTCGGGCCCCAACTATGGCTACACCTTC.

This clonotype was seen a few times. The chain uses TRBV29-1 and TRBJ2-3; the match to TRBD2 covers 7 bases. The CDR3 consists of 13 residues. V shed 2 bases, J shed 6 bases, and the junction held 5 bases outside the gene matches. Germline V CDR1 and CDR2: SQVTM, ANQGSEA. CDR3 protein: CSVESPGGDTQYF. In nucleotides, the CDR3 is TGCAGCGTTGAAAGCCCCGGGGGGGATACGCAGTATTTT.

This clonotype was picked up a small number of times. The chain carries TRBV12-3 or TRBV12-4 and TRBJ2-3; D may correspond to TRBD1 or TRBD2 (5 bases each). The CDR3 consists of 14 residues. The ends were cut back, 4 bases at V and 2 bases at J, with 10 bases in the middle. The CDR3 DNA is TGTGCCAGCAGTTGGGGACCGAACACAGATACGCAGTATTTT. Protein sequence: CASSWGPNTDTQYF.

This clonotype turned up a few times. This chain links TRBV7-2 with TRBJ2-1; TRBD2 matches at 7 bases. CDR1 is SGHTA, CDR2 FQGNSA, per germline. CDR3 length: 15 amino acids. V shed 4 bases, J shed 8 bases, and the junction held 11 bases outside the gene matches. CDR3 sequence (DNA): TGTGCCAGCAGCTGGCCGGGGAGGGCCAGGCATGAGCAGTTCTTC. It specifies CASSWPGRARHEQFF.

V gene TRBV5-1 combines with J gene TRBJ1-2, with 9 bases lining up with TRBD1. The J segment lost 3 bases and the V segment lost 1 base, leaving 7 bases of the junction unmatched. The V gene's germline CDR1 is SGHRS and CDR2 YFSETQ. The CDR3 extends over 16 amino acids. The CDR3 loop reads CASSLTTGGAHYGYTF. The CDR3, as DNA: TGCGCCAGCAGCTTGACTACAGGGGGCGCTCACTATGGCTACACCTTC.

The rearrangement uses TRBV2 and TRBJ1-5, with D unclear. The CDR3 is 15 residues long. Germline CDR1 reads SNHLY; CDR2 reads FYNNEI. The V gene lost 6 bases and the J gene lost 1 base, with 13 bases spanning the gap. The CDR3 bases are TGTGCCAGCAGGGGTTACTCTGGGAGCAATCAGCCCCAGCATTTT. Translating gives CASRGYSGSNQPQHF.

The chain employs TRBV20-1 and TRBJ2-3, with D hard to call. The CDR3 runs 14 residues. With 5 bases removed from V and 2 bases from J, the gap between germline ends came to 14 bases. CDR1 is DFQATT, CDR2 SNEGSKA, per germline (reference sequence). In DNA, the CDR3 is TGCAGTGCTTCCTGGACGCCACTCACAGATACGCAGTATTTT. Translation: CSASWTPLTDTQYF.

This clonotype was observed many times. The V gene is TRBV4-2, the J gene TRBJ2-1, with 12 bases lining up with TRBD2. CDR3 size: 18 residues. Germline V lookup: CDR1 LGHNA, CDR2 YNFKEQ. With V trimmed by 3 bases and J by 6 bases, 12 bases remained unmatched. The CDR3 region has the DNA TGTGCCAGCAGCCAGGGAAAAGATCCTAGCGGGAGGGCCAATGAGCAGTTCTTC. Translating gives CASSQGKDPSGRANEQFF.

A few counts support this clonotype. The chain joins TRBV4-3 to TRBJ2-1; D gene unclear. Germline lookup yields CDR1 LGHNA and CDR2 YSLEER. Trimming shortened V by 1 base and J by 5 bases, and 9 bases separated the two germline ends. The CDR3 covers 14 residues. The CDR3 region is CASSQAGSNNEQFF. As DNA, the CDR3 is TGCGCCAGCAGCCAAGCGGGTTCCAACAATGAGCAGTTCTTC.

This clonotype was seen ten or more times. At one boundary the junction diverges from the germline segment, which might be a read error. This chain connects TRBV6-1 to TRBJ2-7; the D gene could be TRBD1 or TRBD2 (5 bases each). The CDR3 contains 14 residues. In germline, CDR1 is MNHNS, CDR2 SASEGT. CDR3 DNA sequence: TGTGCCAGCAGAGAGGGGACCTACTCCCACGAGCAGTACTTC. Protein product: CASREGTYSHEQYF.

A note on this clonotype: An end of the junction does not agree with germline; a read error may underlie this. The CDR3 spells CASSQDSHVTDTQYF. CDR3 DNA: TGCGCCAGCAGTCAAGATTCTCATGTCACAGATACGCAGTATTTT. This chain joins TRBV4-3 and TRBJ2-3; D gene ambiguous. The length of the CDR3 is 15 residues. Germline V gives CDR1 LGHNA, CDR2 YSLEER.

There are many counts of this clonotype. The CDR3 DNA reads as TGTGCCAGCAGCCGTGGGGGGTACGAGCAGTACTTC. Residues: CASSRGGYEQYF. The rearrangement uses TRBV7-2 and TRBJ2-7; D perhaps matches TRBD2 (6 bases). This CDR3 is built from 12 residues. With 5 bases removed from V and 4 bases from J, the gap between germline ends came to 9 bases. CDR1 is SGHTA and CDR2 is FQGNSA in the germline V gene.

This clonotype was found a few times. The genes are TRBV4-3 and TRBJ2-1, with D perhaps matching TRBD1 or TRBD2 (5 bases each). CDR3 length: 18 amino acids. V lost 7 bases to trimming and J lost 0 bases, with 22 bases between them. The germline CDR1 and CDR2 sequences are LGHNA and YSLEER. This CDR3 is CASTPNGAHTFSYNEQFF. As DNA, the CDR3 is TGCGCCAGCACCCCCAACGGGGCACACACCTTCTCCTACAATGAGCAGTTCTTC.

This clonotype was counted a few times. The chain couples TRBV10-3 to TRBJ2-7; 10 positions agree with TRBD1. J lost 3 bases, V lost 6 bases, and 8 bases had no gene match. Per the germline V gene, CDR1 is ENHRY and CDR2 is SYGVKD. This CDR3 region has 15 residues. CDR3 sequence (DNA): TGTGCCATCAGCTCCGACAGGGGGCTTGACTACGAGCAGTACTTC. This encodes CAISSDRGLDYEQYF.

This clonotype was found many times. The V and J genes are TRBV6-5 and TRBJ1-6; D is possibly TRBD1 (5 bases). Germline V gene lookup returns CDR1 MNHEY and CDR2 SVGAGI. The V and J ends lost 5 bases and 6 bases respectively, with 8 bases between them. This CDR3 has 13 amino acids. CDR3 region: CASSQGLNSPLHF. In nucleotides, the CDR3 is TGTGCCAGCAGTCAGGGACTTAATTCACCCCTCCACTTT.

This chain links TRBV7-2 with TRBJ2-2; no clear D. V lost 2 bases, J lost 4 bases, and 8 bases lay in between. The CDR3 runs 14 residues. Germline CDR1 SGHTA, CDR2 FQGNSA. CDR3 bases: TGTGCCAGCAGCTTACGGCGGACCACCGGGGAGCTGTTTTTT. Protein: CASSLRRTTGELFF.

The chain is built from TRBV12-3 or TRBV12-4 and TRBJ2-7; D tentatively reads TRBD1 or TRBD2 (5 bases each). The CDR3 extends over 14 amino acids. V lost 5 bases, J lost 5 bases, and 16 bases lay in between. The CDR3 DNA is TGTGCCAGCAGTCCGGGACCTTTCCAAGACGAGCAGTACTTC. Protein: CASSPGPFQDEQYF.